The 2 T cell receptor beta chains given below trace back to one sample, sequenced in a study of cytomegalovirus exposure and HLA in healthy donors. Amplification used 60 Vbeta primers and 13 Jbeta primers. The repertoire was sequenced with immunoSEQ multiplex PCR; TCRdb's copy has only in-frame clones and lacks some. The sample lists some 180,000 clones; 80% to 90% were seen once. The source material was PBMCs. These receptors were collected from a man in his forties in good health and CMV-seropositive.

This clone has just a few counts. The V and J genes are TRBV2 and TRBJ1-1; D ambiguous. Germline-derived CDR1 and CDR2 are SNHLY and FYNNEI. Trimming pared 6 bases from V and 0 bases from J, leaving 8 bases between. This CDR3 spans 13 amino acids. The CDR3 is CASRQNMNTEAFF. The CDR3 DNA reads TGTGCCAGCAGACAGAACATGAACACTGAAGCTTTCTTT.

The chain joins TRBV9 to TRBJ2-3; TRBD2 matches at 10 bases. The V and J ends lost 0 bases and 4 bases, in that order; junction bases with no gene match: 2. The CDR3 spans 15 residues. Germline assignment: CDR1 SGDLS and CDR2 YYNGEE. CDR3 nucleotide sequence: TGTGCCAGCAGCGTAGAAGCGGGAGGGCCAGATACGCAGTATTTT. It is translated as CASSVEAGGPDTQYF.